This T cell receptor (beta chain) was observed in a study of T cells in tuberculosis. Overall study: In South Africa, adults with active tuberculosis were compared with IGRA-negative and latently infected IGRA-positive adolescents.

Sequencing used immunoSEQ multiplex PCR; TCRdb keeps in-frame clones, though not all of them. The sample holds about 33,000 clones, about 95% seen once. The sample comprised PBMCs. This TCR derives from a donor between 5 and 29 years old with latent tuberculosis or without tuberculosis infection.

The CDR3 loop is CASSPRGGPNYGYTF. CDR3 DNA sequence: TGTGCCAGCAGCCCCCGGGGGGGCCCTAACTATGGCTACACCTTC. V is TRBV7-2 and J is TRBJ1-2; D is perhaps TRBD1 (6 bases). V was pared by 5 bases and J by 0 bases, with 13 bases between. The CDR3 has 15 residues. Germline-derived CDR1 and CDR2 are SGHTA and FQGNSA.